Reported below is one TCR beta chain. The authors prepared the TCRbeta library with unique molecular identifiers. TCRdb reprocessed the PCR reads with MiXCR, giving one entry per CDR3 protein. The table lists approximately 520,000 distinct CDR3 sequences, approximately 29% of them singletons. The length of the CDR3 is 16 residues. V was pared by 2 bases and J by 0 bases, with 13 bases between. From germline, CDR1 is LNHNV and CDR2 YYDKDF (reference sequence). The sample originates from a study of T-cell reconstitution after alpha-beta-depleted transplantation in children. The TCR sequence derives from a human donor who donated a stem cell graft to a child with aplastic anemia. Specimen: PBMCs from the stem cell graft donor, collected from the stem cell graft. This chain uses TRBV15 with TRBJ1-1; a weak D match, TRBD1 (5 bases). The CDR3 spells CATSRIRGVLNTEAFF. CDR3 nucleotides: TGTGCCACCAGCAGAATACGGGGCGTCTTGAACACTGAAGCTTTCTTT.